This T cell receptor beta chain was observed in a study of blood T cell repertoires in COVID-19. This CDR3 has 16 residues. The trim removed 2 bases at V and 4 bases at J, leaving 8 bases unmatched. Looked up from germline, CDR1 is MGHRA and CDR2 is YSYEKL. Source study methods: Reference gene primer amplification gave estimated nucleated cell counts. The protocol was immunoSEQ multiplex PCR, while the TCRdb copy is restricted to in-frame clones and leaves out a portion. V, J and clone size reflect that table, while D and trimming were determined from the DNA. The table has under 400,000 clones, around nine tenths seen once.

The chain uses TRBV4-1 and TRBJ2-1; 7 positions match TRBD1. Sequenced: peripheral blood. The clonotype comes from a woman aged 55-70 years with COVID-19, enrolled during active disease. In nucleotides, the CDR3 is TGCGCCAGCAGCCAAACGAACAGGGGCCCTTACAATGAGCAGTTCTTC. This codes for CASSQTNRGPYNEQFF.